The 13 T cell receptor beta chains presented below share a single source sample, sequenced in a study of T cells expressing NK-cell markers. From its re-call of the 5' RACE reads, TCRdb lists each CDR3 protein once, without DNA. The sample data list roughly 390,000 distinct CDR3 sequences. What was sequenced was blood T cells: a sorted CD56 or NKG2C T cell subset, CD4+ or CD8+ T cells, or bulk PBMC T cells (not recorded which). The receptors come from a woman in her forties or fifties in good health.

The gene calls are TRBV7-9 and TRBJ2-5; TCRdb's assignment of TRBD1 cannot be checked, as there is no DNA. Germline V gene data show CDR1 as SEHNR and CDR2 as FQNEAQ (reference sequence). The CDR3 totals 14 residues. The CDR3 here is CASSPREKLETQYF.

The J gene is TRBJ2-5, the V gene TRBV5-1. Germline V CDR1 and CDR2: SGHRS, YFSETQ. The CDR3 has 15 residues. CDR3 sequence reads: CASSLGSMYQETQYF.

The rearrangement links TRBV12-3 or TRBV12-4 to TRBJ2-1; TCRdb names TRBD2, which stays unverified in the absence of DNA. The CDR3 extends over 16 amino acids. CDR3 protein: CASSERLAGVSNEQFF.

The chain joins TRBV9 to TRBJ1-6. Germline V gene lookup returns CDR1 SGDLS and CDR2 YYNGEE. This CDR3 is built from 15 residues. The CDR3 is CASSVAEGYNSPLHF.

The CDR3: CSAWSGDGGYTF. The chain couples TRBV29-1 to TRBJ1-2; as DNA is missing, the TRBD1 call by TCRdb cannot be tested. The germline V gene encodes CDR1 SQVTM and CDR2 ANQGSEA. This CDR3 contains 12 residues. Full variable domain (remainder filled in from reference TRBV29-1 and TRBJ1-2): SAVISQKPSRDICQRGTSLTIQCQVDSQVTMMFWYRQQPGQSLTLIATANQGSEATYESGFVIDKFPISRPNLTFSTLTVSNMSPEDSSIYLCSAWSGDGGYTFGSGTRLTVV.

V and J are TRBV7-6 and TRBJ2-2; the D call of TRBD1 rests on TCRdb alone, since no DNA is present to check it. The germline CDR1 and CDR2 sequences are SGHVS and FNYEAQ. The CDR3 runs to 14 residues. The chain's CDR3 is CATRTETNTGELFF.

This chain connects TRBV3-1 to TRBJ1-6. The germline V gene has CDR1 LGHDT and CDR2 YNNKEL (reference sequence). CDR3 size: 12 residues. The CDR3 loop reads CASSGGASPLHF. The variable domain in full, with the rest retrieved from reference TRBV3-1 and TRBJ1-6, is DTAVSQTPKYLVTQMGNDKSIKCEQNLGHDTMYWYKQDSKKFLKIMFSYNNKELIINETVPNRFSPKSPDKAHLNLHINSLELGDSAVYFCASSGGASPLHFGNGTRLTVT.

The CDR3: CASSLVLPRGYF. The rearrangement uses TRBV7-2 and TRBJ2-3; TCRdb's assignment of TRBD1 cannot be checked, as there is no DNA. This CDR3 has 12 amino acids. Germline values: CDR1 SGHTA, CDR2 FQGNSA.

This sequence joins TRBV20-1 and TRBJ2-3; TCRdb designates TRBD1, a call that cannot be tested without DNA. The CDR3 covers 14 residues. CDR1 is DFQATT, CDR2 SNEGSKA, per germline (reference sequence). CDR3 sequence reads: CRPGQGGRTDTQYF.

The chain combines TRBV24-1 with TRBJ2-1; the TCRdb D gene call, TRBD1, has no DNA to confirm it. Germline V gives CDR1 KGHDR, CDR2 SFDVKD. The CDR3 extends over 15 amino acids. CDR3 in amino acids: CATSSGPHNRNEQFF.

This chain connects TRBV7-9 to TRBJ2-3. This CDR3 is built from 11 residues. Germline V gene sequence: CDR1 SEHNR, CDR2 FQNEAQ (reference sequence). The CDR3 sequence is CASTHLDTQYF.

V gene TRBV5-1 combines with J gene TRBJ2-3; TCRdb's assignment of TRBD1 cannot be checked, as there is no DNA. CDR1 is SGHRS, CDR2 YFSETQ, per germline. CDR3 size: 15 residues. The chain's CDR3 is CATRQTATSTDTQYF. Based on the CDR3 plus reference TRBV5-1 and TRBJ2-3, the full variable domain is KAGVTQTPRYLIKTRGQQVTLSCSPISGHRSVSWYQQTPGQGLQFLFEYFSETQRNKGNFPGRFSGRQFSNSRSEMNVSTLELGDSALYLCATRQTATSTDTQYFGPGTRLTVL.

This chain connects TRBV18 to TRBJ2-3; TCRdb reports TRBD2, a call that lacks DNA to check it against. CDR3 length equals 17 residues. The germline gives CDR1 KGHSH, CDR2 LQKENI. CDR3 amino acids: CASSRYRTAPSTDTQYF.